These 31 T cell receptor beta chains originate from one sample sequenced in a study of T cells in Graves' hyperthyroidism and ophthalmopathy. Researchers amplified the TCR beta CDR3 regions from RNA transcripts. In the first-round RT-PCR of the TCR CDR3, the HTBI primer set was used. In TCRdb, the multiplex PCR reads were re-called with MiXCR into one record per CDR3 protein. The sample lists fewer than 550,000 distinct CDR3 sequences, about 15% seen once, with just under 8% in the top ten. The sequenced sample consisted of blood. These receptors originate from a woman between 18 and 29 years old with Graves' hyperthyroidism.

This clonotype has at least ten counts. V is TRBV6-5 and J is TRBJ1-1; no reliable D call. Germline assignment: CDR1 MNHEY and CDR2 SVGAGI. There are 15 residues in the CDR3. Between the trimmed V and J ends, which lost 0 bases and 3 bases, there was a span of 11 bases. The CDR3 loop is CASSYSAEKHTEAFF. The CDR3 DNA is TGTGCCAGCAGTTACTCCGCGGAGAAACACACTGAAGCTTTCTTT.

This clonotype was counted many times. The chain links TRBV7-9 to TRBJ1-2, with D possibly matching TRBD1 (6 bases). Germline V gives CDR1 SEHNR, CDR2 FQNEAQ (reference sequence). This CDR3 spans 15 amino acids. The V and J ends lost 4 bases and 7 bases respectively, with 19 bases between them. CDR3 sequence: CASSSQIAGDGGYTF. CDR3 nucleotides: TGTGCCAGCAGCTCCCAGATCGCAGGGGATGGTGGCTACACCTTC.

The CDR3 DNA follows: TGCAGTGGTGATGCCGGGACTAGCGGGGGGGCGGACAATGAGCAGTTCTTC. This encodes CSGDAGTSGGADNEQFF. The genes are TRBV20-1 and TRBJ2-1, with 16 bases matching TRBD2. The length of the CDR3 is 17 residues. Per the germline V gene, CDR1 is DFQATT and CDR2 is SNEGSKA (reference sequence). The V and J ends lost 7 bases and 5 bases, in that order; junction bases with no gene match: 11.

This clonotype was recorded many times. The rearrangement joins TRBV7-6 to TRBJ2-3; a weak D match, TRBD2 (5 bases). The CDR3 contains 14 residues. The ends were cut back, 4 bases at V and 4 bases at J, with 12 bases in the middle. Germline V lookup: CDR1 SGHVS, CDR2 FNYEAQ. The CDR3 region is CASSSLRGSDTQYF. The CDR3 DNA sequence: TGTGCCAGCAGCTCGTTAAGAGGGTCAGATACGCAGTATTTT.

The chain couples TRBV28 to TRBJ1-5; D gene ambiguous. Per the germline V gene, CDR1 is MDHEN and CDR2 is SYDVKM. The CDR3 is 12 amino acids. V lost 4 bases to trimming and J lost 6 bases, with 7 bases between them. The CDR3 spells CASSYLSQPQHF. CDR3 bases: TGTGCCAGCAGTTATCTGAGTCAGCCCCAGCATTTT.

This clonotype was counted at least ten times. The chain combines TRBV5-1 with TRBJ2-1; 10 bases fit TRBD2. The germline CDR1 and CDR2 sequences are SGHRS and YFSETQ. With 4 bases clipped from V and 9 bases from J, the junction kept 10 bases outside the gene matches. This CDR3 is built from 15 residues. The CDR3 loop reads CASSQTAGGPGEQFF. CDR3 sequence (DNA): TGCGCCAGCAGCCAGACAGCGGGAGGGCCTGGTGAGCAGTTCTTC.

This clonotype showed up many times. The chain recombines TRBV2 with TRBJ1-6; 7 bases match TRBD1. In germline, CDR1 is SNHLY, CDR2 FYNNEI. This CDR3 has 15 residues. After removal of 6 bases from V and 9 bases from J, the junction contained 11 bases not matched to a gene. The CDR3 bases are TGTGCCAGCAGGTCCCGACAGGGAGAGGCTTCACCCCTCCACTTT. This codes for CASRSRQGEASPLHF.

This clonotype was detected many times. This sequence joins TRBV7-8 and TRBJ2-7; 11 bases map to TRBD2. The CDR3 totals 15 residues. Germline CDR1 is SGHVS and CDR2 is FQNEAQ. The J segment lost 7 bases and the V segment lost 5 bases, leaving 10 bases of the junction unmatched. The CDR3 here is CASSQELAGGGEQYF. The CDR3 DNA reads TGTGCCAGCAGCCAAGAGCTAGCGGGAGGCGGTGAGCAGTACTTC.

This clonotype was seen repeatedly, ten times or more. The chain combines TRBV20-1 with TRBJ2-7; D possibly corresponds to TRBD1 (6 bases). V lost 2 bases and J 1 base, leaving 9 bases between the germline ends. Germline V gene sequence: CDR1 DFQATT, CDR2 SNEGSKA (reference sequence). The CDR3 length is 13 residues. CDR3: CSARTGQSYEQYF. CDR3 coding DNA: TGCAGTGCTAGAACCGGACAGTCCTACGAGCAGTACTTC.

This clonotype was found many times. The CDR3 reads CSATTGGNEQFF. DNA for the CDR3: TGCAGTGCTACTACAGGAGGCAATGAGCAGTTCTTC. The J gene is TRBJ2-1, the V gene TRBV20-1; either TRBD1 or TRBD2 may fit D (5 bases each). Germline V gene lookup returns CDR1 DFQATT and CDR2 SNEGSKA (reference sequence). The V end was cut by 4 bases, the J end by 6 bases, with 10 bases between. This CDR3 has 12 residues.

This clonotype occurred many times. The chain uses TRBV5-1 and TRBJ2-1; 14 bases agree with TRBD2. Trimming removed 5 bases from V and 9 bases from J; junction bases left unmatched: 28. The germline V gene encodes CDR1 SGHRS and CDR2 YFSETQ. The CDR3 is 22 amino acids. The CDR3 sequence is CASRKGLAIKAVGTSGSIEQFF. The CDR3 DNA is TGCGCCAGCAGGAAGGGACTAGCGATTAAGGCGGTGGGGACTAGCGGGAGTATTGAGCAGTTCTTC.

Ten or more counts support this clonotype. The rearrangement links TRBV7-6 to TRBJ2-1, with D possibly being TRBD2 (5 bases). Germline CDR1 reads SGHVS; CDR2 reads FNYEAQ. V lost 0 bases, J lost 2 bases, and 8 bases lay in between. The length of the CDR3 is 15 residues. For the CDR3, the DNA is TGTGCCAGCAGCTTAGCAGCGGTACCCTACAATGAGCAGTTCTTC. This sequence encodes CASSLAAVPYNEQFF.

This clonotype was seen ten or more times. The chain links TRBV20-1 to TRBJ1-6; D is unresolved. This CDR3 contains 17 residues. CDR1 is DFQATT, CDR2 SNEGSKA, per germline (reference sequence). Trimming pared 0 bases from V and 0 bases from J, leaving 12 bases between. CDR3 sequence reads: CSARDGAASSYNSPLHF. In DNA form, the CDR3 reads TGCAGTGCTAGAGATGGCGCAGCGAGCTCCTATAATTCACCCCTCCACTTT.

CDR3 loop: CASSSRLAGVSYEQYF. DNA of the CDR3: TGTGCCAGCAGCTCCAGACTAGCGGGGGTTTCCTACGAGCAGTACTTC. The chain is built from TRBV7-6 and TRBJ2-7, with 12 bases matching TRBD2. The V gene's germline CDR1 is SGHVS and CDR2 FNYEAQ. There are 16 residues in the CDR3. V lost 4 bases, J lost 1 base, and 5 bases stayed unmatched. The whole variable domain, remainder taken from reference TRBV7-6 and TRBJ2-7, is GAGVSQSPRYKVTKRGQDVALRCDPISGHVSLYWYRQALGQGPEFLTYFNYEAQQDKSGLPNDRFSAERPEGSISTLTIQRTEQRDSAMYRCASSSRLAGVSYEQYFGPGTRLTVT.

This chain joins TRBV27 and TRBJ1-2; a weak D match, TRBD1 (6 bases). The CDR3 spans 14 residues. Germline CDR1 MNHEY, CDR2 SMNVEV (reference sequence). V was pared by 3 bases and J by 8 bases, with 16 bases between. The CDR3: CASSFRRGGAGYTF. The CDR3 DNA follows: TGTGCCAGCAGTTTTAGGAGAGGGGGGGCGGGCTACACCTTC.

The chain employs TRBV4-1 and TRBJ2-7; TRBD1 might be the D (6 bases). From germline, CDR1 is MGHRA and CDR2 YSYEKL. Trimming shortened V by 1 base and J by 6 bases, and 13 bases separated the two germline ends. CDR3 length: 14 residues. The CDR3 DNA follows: TGCGCCAGCAGCCAAGTCGGACAGCTTCCCGAGCAGTACTTC. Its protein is CASSQVGQLPEQYF.

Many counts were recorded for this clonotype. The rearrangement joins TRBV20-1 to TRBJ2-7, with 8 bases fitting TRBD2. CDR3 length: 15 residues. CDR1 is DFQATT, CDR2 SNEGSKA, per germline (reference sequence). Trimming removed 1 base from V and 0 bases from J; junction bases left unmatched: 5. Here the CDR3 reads CSARAGGGGSYEQYF. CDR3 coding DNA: TGCAGTGCTAGAGCGGGGGGGGGCGGCTCCTACGAGCAGTACTTC.

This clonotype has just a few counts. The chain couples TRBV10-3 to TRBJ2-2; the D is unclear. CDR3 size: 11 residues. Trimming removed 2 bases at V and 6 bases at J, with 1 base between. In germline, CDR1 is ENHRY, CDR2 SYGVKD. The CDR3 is CAISEAGELFF. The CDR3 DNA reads TGTGCCATCAGTGAGGCCGGGGAGCTGTTTTTT.

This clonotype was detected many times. The CDR3 DNA reads as TGCAGTGCTAGAGGACTAGCGGGAGGCTACAATGAGCAGTTCTTC. It codes for CSARGLAGGYNEQFF. The rearrangement uses TRBV20-1 and TRBJ2-1; 13 bases align to TRBD2. Germline-derived CDR1 and CDR2 are DFQATT and SNEGSKA (reference sequence). The CDR3 contains 15 residues. V trimming: 1 base; J trimming: 3 bases; junction bases outside the gene matches: 0.

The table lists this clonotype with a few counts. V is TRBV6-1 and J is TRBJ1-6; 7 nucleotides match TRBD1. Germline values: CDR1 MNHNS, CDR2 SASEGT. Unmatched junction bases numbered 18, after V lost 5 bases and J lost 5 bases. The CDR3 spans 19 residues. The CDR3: CASSTETGFSLLDNSPLHF. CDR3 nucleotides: TGTGCCAGCAGTACCGAGACAGGGTTTAGCCTTCTGGATAATTCACCCCTCCACTTT.

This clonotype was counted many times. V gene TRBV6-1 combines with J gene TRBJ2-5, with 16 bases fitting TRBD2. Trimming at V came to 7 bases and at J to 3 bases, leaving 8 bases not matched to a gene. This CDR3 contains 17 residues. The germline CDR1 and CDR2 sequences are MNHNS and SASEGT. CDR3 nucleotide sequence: TGTGCCAGCAATCAACTGGGGACTAGCGGGGGGGAAGAGACCCAGTACTTC. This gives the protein CASNQLGTSGGEETQYF.

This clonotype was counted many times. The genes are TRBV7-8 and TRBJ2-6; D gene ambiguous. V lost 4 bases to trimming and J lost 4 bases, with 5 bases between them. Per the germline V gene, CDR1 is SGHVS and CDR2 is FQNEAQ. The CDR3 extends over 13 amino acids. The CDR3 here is CASSYEGANVLTF. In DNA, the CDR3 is TGTGCCAGCAGCTACGAGGGGGCCAACGTCCTGACTTTC. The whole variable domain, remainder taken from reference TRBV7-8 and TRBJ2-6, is GAGVSQSPRYKVAKRGQDVALRCDPISGHVSLFWYQQALGQGPEFLTYFQNEAQLDKSGLPSDRFFAERPEGSVSTLKIQRTQQEDSAVYLCASSYEGANVLTFGAGSRLTVL.

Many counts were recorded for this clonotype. In DNA form, the CDR3 reads TGTGCCAGCAGTCCCGACTCCTACAATGAGCAGTTCTTC. The encoded protein is CASSPDSYNEQFF. The V and J genes are TRBV12-3 or TRBV12-4 and TRBJ2-1; the D is unclear. The CDR3 loop spans 13 amino acids. V lost 5 bases, J lost 0 bases, and 5 bases lay in between.

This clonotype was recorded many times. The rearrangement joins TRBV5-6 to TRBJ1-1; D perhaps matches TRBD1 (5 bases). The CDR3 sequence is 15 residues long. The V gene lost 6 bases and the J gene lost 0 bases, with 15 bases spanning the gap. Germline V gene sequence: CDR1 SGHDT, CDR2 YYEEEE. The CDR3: CASTRGGVVNTEAFF. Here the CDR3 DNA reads TGTGCCAGCACCCGCGGAGGGGTGGTGAACACTGAAGCTTTCTTT.

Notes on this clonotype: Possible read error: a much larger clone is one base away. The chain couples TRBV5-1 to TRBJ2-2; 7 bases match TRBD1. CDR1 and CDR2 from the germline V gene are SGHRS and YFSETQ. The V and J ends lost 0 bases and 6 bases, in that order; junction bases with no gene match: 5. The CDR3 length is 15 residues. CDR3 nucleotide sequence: TGCGCCAGCAGCTTGGACAGGGGAAGTGCCGGGGAGCTGTTTTTT. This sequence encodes CASSLDRGSAGELFF.

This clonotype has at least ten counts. The CDR3 spells CASRGTRTPGQETQYF. The CDR3 DNA is TGTGCCAGCAGGGGTACCCGGACACCCGGCCAAGAGACCCAGTACTTC. This sequence joins TRBV6-1 and TRBJ2-5; D possibly corresponds to TRBD1 (5 bases). Per germline, CDR1 MNHNS and CDR2 SASEGT. Trimming left V 6 bases short and J 1 base short, with 18 bases between. This CDR3 is built from 16 residues.

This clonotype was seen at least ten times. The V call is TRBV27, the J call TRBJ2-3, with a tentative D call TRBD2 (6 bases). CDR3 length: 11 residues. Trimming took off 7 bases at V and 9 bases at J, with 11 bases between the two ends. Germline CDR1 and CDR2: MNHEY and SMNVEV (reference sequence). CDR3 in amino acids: CASNRLETQYF. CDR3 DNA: TGTGCCAGCAACCGACTAGAGACGCAGTATTTT.

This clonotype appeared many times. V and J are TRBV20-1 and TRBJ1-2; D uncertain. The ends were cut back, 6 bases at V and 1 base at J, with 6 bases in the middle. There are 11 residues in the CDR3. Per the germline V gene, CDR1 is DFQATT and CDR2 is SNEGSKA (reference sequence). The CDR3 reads CSANRNYGYTF. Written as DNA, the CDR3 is TGCAGTGCCAACCGTAACTATGGCTACACCTTC.

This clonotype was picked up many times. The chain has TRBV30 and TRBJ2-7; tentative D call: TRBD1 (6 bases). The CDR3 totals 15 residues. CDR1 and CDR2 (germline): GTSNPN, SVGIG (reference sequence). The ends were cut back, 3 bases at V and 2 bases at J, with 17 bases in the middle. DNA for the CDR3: TGTGCCTGGAGCGGACAGCCCCGGGGCCCCTACGAGCAGTACTTC. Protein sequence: CAWSGQPRGPYEQYF. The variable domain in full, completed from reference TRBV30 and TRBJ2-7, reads SQTIHQWPATLVQPVGSPLSLECTVEGTSNPNLYWYRQAAGRGLQLLFYSVGIGQISSEVPQNLSASRPQDRQFILSSKKLLLSDSGFYLCAWSGQPRGPYEQYFGPGTRLTVT.

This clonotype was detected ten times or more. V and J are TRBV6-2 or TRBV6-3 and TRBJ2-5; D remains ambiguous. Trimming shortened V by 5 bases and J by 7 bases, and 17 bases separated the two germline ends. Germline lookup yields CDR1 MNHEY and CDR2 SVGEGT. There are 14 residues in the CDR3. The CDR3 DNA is TGTGCCAGCAGTCAACCGACACATCGGGCGACCCAGTACTTC. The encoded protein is CASSQPTHRATQYF.

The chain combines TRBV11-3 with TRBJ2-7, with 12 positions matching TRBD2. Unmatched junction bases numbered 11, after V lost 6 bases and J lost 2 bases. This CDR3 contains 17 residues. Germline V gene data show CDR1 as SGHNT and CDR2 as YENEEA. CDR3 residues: CASRGKTSGSLPYEQYF. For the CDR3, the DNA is TGTGCCAGCAGGGGAAAGACTAGCGGGAGTCTCCCCTACGAGCAGTACTTC.